This T cell receptor (beta chain) was sequenced in a study of blood T cell repertoires in COVID-19. At the level of the study: Samples representing acute and convalescent COVID-19 were sourced from the United States, Italy and Spain. The analysed material was cDNA or gDNA that came from T cells, B-cell-depleted T cells, or PBMCs.

TCRdb's copy holds only in-frame clones and misses some; the assay was immunoSEQ multiplex PCR. The sample records about 430,000 clones, approximately 90% being singletons. Participants spanned ages about 18 to 90 years and resided in roughly 22 US areas. Participants reported their clinical history, and cohort assignment relied on those reports. This clone was seen once. The CDR3 loop spans 12 amino acids. The germline V gene encodes CDR1 LGHNA and CDR2 YNFKEQ. V lost 6 bases to trimming and J lost 6 bases, with 12 bases between them. The chain has TRBV4-2 and TRBJ2-7; D is undetermined. The sequence derives from a woman between 18 and 29 years old who had been exposed to COVID-19. The sample comprised PBMCs or T cells enriched from blood (not recorded which). The CDR3 protein is CASSIDQREQYF. CDR3 nucleotide sequence: TGTGCCAGCAGTATTGACCAGCGCGAGCAGTACTTC.